These T cell receptor beta chains were read from a single sample in a study of blood T cell repertoires in COVID-19. Measured with immunoSEQ multiplex PCR; TCRdb has only the in-frame clones, and not every one. The data contain about 43,000 clones, about 85% of them seen just once; the ten biggest clones take up around 9.6%. Input material: peripheral blood. These receptors originate from a woman of 80 years or more with active COVID-19. Both conserved end residues are part of each CDR3.

V	CDR3
TRBV19	CASSIPLYNEQFF
TRBV5-6	CASSLQNSNYGYTF
TRBV19	CASSNEGKRGNTEAFF
TRBV3-1/TRBV3-2	CASSGPQSAGSPLHF
TRBV3-1/TRBV3-2	CASSQQTDRATNEKLFF
TRBV28	CASRGSGGLYGYTF
TRBV27	CASTLKRGSYEQYF
TRBV7-2	CASSPIRDNYHNQPQHF
TRBV7-3	CASSAPDRKNTEAFF
TRBV3-1/TRBV3-2	CASSQDYSGGRRETQYF
TRBV5-6	CASSTDRQNTEAFF
TRBV28	CASSIGGSSNQPQHF
TRBV7-2	CASSFVLGGTGELFF
TRBV6-2/TRBV6-3	CASSYQGQTNYGYTF
TRBV5-1	CASSFTGNTEAFF
TRBV4-2	CASSQEGVNTEAFF
TRBV10-2	CATGVSGVRETQYF
TRBV7-2	CASRATAQETQYF
TRBV6-5	CASSTTMDRGSPLHF
TRBV7-9	CASSFQAGQETQYF
TRBV29-1	CGGVRSSYNEQFF
TRBV4-2	CASSQPGQGETQYF
TRBV24-1	CATSESGLANYGYTF